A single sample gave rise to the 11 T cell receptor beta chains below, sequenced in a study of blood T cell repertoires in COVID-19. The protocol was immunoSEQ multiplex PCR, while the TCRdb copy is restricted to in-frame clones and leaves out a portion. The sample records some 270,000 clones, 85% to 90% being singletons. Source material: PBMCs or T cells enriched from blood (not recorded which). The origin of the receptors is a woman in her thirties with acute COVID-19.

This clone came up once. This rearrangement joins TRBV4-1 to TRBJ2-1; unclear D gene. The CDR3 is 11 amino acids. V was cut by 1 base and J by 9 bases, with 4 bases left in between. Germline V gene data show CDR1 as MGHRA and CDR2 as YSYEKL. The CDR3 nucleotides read TGCGCCAGCAGCCAAGGGAGTGAGCAGTTCTTC. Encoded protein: CASSQGSEQFF.

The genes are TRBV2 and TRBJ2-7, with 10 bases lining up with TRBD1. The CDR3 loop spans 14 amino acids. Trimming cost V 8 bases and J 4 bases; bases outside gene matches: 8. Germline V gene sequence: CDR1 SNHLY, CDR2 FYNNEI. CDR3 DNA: TGTGCCAGCGGGAGACAGGGGGCGGAGTACGAGCAGTACTTC. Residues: CASGRQGAEYEQYF.

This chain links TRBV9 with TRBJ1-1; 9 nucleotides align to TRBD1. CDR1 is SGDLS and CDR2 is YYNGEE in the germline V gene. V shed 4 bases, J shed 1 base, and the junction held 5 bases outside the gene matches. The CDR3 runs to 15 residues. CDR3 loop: CASSPGQGSNTEAFF. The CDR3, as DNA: TGTGCCAGCAGCCCGGGACAGGGCTCGAACACTGAAGCTTTCTTT.

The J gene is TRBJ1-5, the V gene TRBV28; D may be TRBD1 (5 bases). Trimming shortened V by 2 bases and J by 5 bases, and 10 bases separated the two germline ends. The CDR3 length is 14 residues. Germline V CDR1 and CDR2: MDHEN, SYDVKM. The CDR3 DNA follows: TGTGCCAGCAGTTTAGGGGCGTCCCATCAGCCCCAGCATTTT. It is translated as CASSLGASHQPQHF.

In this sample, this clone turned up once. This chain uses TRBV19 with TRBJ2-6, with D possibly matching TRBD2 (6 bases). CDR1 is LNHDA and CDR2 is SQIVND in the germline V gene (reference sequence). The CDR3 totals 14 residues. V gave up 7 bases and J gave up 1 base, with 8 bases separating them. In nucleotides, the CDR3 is TGTGCCAGTATGGCGGGGTCTGGGGCCAACGTCCTGACTTTC. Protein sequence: CASMAGSGANVLTF.

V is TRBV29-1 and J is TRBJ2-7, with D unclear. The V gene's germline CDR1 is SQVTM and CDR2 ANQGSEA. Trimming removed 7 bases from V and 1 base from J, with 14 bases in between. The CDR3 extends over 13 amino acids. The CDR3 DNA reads TGCAGCGGGCAGACGACTGGATCCTACGAGCAGTACTTC. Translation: CSGQTTGSYEQYF.

The CDR3 here is CASSQQGPSDYGYTF. CDR3 DNA sequence: TGCGCCAGCAGCCAACAGGGCCCGTCGGACTATGGCTACACCTTC. V gene TRBV4-1 combines with J gene TRBJ1-2; a possible D gene is TRBD1 (5 bases). Germline CDR1 is MGHRA and CDR2 is YSYEKL. V lost 2 bases, J lost 3 bases, and 13 bases lay in between. The CDR3 is 15 amino acids.

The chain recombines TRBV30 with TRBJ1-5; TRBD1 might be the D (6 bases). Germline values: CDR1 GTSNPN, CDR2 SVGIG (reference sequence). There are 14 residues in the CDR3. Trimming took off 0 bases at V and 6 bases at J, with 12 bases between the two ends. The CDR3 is CAWSVPGGAQPQHF. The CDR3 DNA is TGTGCCTGGAGTGTCCCCGGGGGGGCTCAGCCCCAGCATTTT. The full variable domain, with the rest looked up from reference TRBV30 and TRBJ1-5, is SQTIHQWPATLVQPVGSPLSLECTVEGTSNPNLYWYRQAAGRGLQLLFYSVGIGQISSEVPQNLSASRPQDRQFILSSKKLLLSDSGFYLCAWSVPGGAQPQHFGDGTRLSIL.

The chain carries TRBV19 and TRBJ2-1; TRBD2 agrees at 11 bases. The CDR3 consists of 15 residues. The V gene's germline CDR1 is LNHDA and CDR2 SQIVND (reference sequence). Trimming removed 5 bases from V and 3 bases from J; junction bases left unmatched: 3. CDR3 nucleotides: TGTGCCAGTAGTTTTCTAGCGGGGGGCTACAATGAGCAGTTCTTC. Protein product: CASSFLAGGYNEQFF.

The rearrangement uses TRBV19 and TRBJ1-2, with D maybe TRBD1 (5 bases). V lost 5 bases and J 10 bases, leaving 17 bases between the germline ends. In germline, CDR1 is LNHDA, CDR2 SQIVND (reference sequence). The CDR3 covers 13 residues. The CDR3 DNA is TGTGCCAGTAGTCCCTTCGGAGGGGACGACTACACCTTC. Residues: CASSPFGGDDYTF.

DNA for the CDR3: TGTGCCAGCAGTCTGGCAGGGGTTAGTAATTCACCCCTCCACTTT. It codes for CASSLAGVSNSPLHF. The chain carries TRBV2 and TRBJ1-6, with TRBD1 as a possible D gene (6 bases). The CDR3 has 15 amino acids. V was shortened by 5 bases and J by 6 bases, with 14 bases between the two germline ends. CDR1 is SNHLY and CDR2 is FYNNEI in the germline V gene.